Listed below are T cell receptor beta chains from one sample, sequenced in a study of control samples from healthy donors and cancer patients. The table came from immunoSEQ multiplex PCR; TCRdb's copy has only in-frame clones and leaves some out. The sample lists about 150,000 clones; just under 95% were seen once. The specimen sequenced was PBMCs. The receptors come from a man in his fifties or sixties with colorectal cancer. Each CDR3 is given with its conserved first and last residue. Fields, in order: V gene, clone size, D gene, J gene, CDR3 DNA, CDR3 protein. A D gene is named only where the DNA matches it firmly. Clone size is not always given. Where it is, it says once, few, many or a class for expanded clones.

TRBV6-1	.	.	TRBJ2-4	TGTGCCAGCAGTGAGGGGGGAAACATTCAGTACTTC	CASSEGGNIQYF
TRBV10-3	.	.	TRBJ2-1	TGTGCCATCAGTCGGGGAGACAATGAGCAGTTCTTC	CAISRGDNEQFF
TRBV19	.	.	TRBJ1-2	TGTGCCAGTAGTAGGGACACTGGGCGTTATGGCTACACCTTC	CASSRDTGRYGYTF
TRBV19	once	.	TRBJ2-3	TGTGCCAGTACCCCCATGGTAGGGAGCACAGATACGCAGTATTTT	CASTPMVGSTDTQYF
TRBV5-8	.	TRBD1	TRBJ1-1	TGTGCCAGCAGCTTCCCGGGACAGGACACTGAAGCTTTCTTT	CASSFPGQDTEAFF
TRBV11-2	.	.	TRBJ1-1	TGTGCCAGCAGCTTGGGCAGGGGGAACACTGAAGCTTTCTTT	CASSLGRGNTEAFF
TRBV29-1	.	.	TRBJ1-1	TGCAGCGCACGGGGTGGCACTGAAGCTTTCTTT	CSARGGTEAFF
TRBV6-5	.	TRBD1	TRBJ1-5	TGTGCCAGCAGCAGGGACAGGAGAAGCAATCAGCCCCAGCATTTT	CASSRDRRSNQPQHF
TRBV7-2	.	.	TRBJ2-3	TGTGCCAGCAGCTTAACATCCACTAGCACAGATACGCAGTATTTT	CASSLTSTSTDTQYF
TRBV19	.	.	TRBJ2-5	TGTGCCAGTGGTACGGGACTCGAAGACCAAGAGACCCAGTACTTC	CASGTGLEDQETQYF
TRBV6-2/TRBV6-3	few	.	TRBJ1-2	TGTGCCAGCAGTCGCATCCGGGCGAGCTATGGCTACACCTTC	CASSRIRASYGYTF
TRBV18	.	TRBD1	TRBJ1-6	TGTGCCAGCTCACTTCAGACAGGGGCACGATCACCCCTCCACTTT	CASSLQTGARSPLHF
TRBV6-5	.	TRBD1	TRBJ1-6	TGTGCCAGCAGTTACAGGACAGGGTATAATTCACCCCTCCACTTT	CASSYRTGYNSPLHF
TRBV5-6	.	TRBD1	TRBJ1-2	TGTGCCAGCAGCTTGGATAGGACAGGGGGCAACTATGGCTACACCTTC	CASSLDRTGGNYGYTF
TRBV29-1	.	TRBD1	TRBJ1-1	TGCAGCGTGTACAGGGGGCGCGGGACTGAAGCTTTCTTT	CSVYRGRGTEAFF
TRBV5-5	.	.	TRBJ1-1	TGTGCCAGCAGCCAGGACTTTCCCGGGGCTTTCTTT	CASSQDFPGAFF
TRBV15	.	.	TRBJ2-1	TGTGCCACATATTTACACCCAGTGGGGCAGTTCTTC	CATYLHPVGQFF
TRBV3-1/TRBV3-2	.	TRBD1	TRBJ1-1	TGTGCCAGCAGCCCCCAACGGGACAGGGGGGCGAACACTGAAGCTTTCTTT	CASSPQRDRGANTEAFF
TRBV5-1	once	.	TRBJ2-4	TGCGCCAGCAGCCTGGGTGTGATCAGGAAAGCCAAAAACATTCAGTACTTC	CASSLGVIRKAKNIQYF
TRBV3-1/TRBV3-2	.	TRBD1	TRBJ2-7	TGTGCCAGCAGCCAGGACAGGTTGGGCTACGAGCAGTACTTC	CASSQDRLGYEQYF
TRBV6-5	.	.	TRBJ1-1	TGTGCCAGCAGTTACTCGGTTGGGGGTGACACTGAAGCTTTCTTT	CASSYSVGGDTEAFF
TRBV7-9	.	.	TRBJ2-7	TGTGCCAGCAGCTTAGATCCGGCGAGCTCCTACGAGCAGTACTTC	CASSLDPASSYEQYF
TRBV7-6	.	TRBD1	TRBJ1-6	TGTGCCAGCAGCCAGAGGGGACAGGGCGATAACTCACCCCTCCACTTT	CASSQRGQGDNSPLHF
TRBV5-1	.	.	TRBJ1-2	TGCGCCAGCAGCTCCCCGGACAGCTATGGCTACACCTTC	CASSSPDSYGYTF
TRBV6-5	.	.	TRBJ2-1	TGTGCCAGCAGTAGCGGCGGGGAGCAGTTCTTC	CASSSGGEQFF
TRBV15	.	.	TRBJ2-2	TGTGCCACCAGCTATGGATATACGAACACCGGGGAGCTGTTTTTT	CATSYGYTNTGELFF
TRBV6-5	.	TRBD1	TRBJ1-5	TGTGCCAGCAGCGCAGACAGGGTTGATCAGCCCCAGCATTTT	CASSADRVDQPQHF
TRBV19	few	.	TRBJ2-7	TGTGCCAGTAGTACTGGGGGCGAGCAGTACTTC	CASSTGGEQYF
TRBV2	.	.	TRBJ1-1	TGTGGTACCCCGGGACACCCTAAGGTTATGAACACTGAAGCTTTCTTT	CGTPGHPKVMNTEAFF
TRBV5-1	.	.	TRBJ2-5	TGCGCCAGCAGCTTGGGGGGCCAGTACCAAGAGACCCAGTACTTC	CASSLGGQYQETQYF
TRBV7-9	.	.	TRBJ1-6	TGTGCCAGTAGGAGACAGGAAAGTACCTATAATTCACCCCTCCACTTT	CASRRQESTYNSPLHF
TRBV5-1	.	.	TRBJ2-7	TGCGCCAGCAGCTTGCAGGGAGCTTCCTACGAGCAGTACTTC	CASSLQGASYEQYF
TRBV29-1	.	TRBD1	TRBJ1-2	TGCAGCCTTGAGAGGACTGACAGGGAAGGCTACACCTTC	CSLERTDREGYTF
TRBV5-6	.	.	TRBJ2-1	TGTGCCAGCAGCGACCCCTTGGGGGGCAATGAGCAGTTCTTC	CASSDPLGGNEQFF
TRBV3-1/TRBV3-2	.	TRBD1	TRBJ1-3	TGTGCCAGTCACTCAGGGGGGGTCGGAAACACCATATATTTT	CASHSGGVGNTIYF
TRBV6-2/TRBV6-3	.	TRBD2	TRBJ2-5	TGTCTGAGCAGTTACAGCGGGGGGGCCGAGACCCAGTACTTC	CLSSYSGGAETQYF